Listed below are T cell receptor beta chains from one sample, sequenced in a study of blood T cell repertoires in COVID-19. Profiling relied on immunoSEQ multiplex PCR, and the TCRdb table lists in-frame clones only, not all of them. The table records 280,000 or so clones, 70% to 90% of them present only once. Sequenced material: PBMCs or T cells enriched from blood (not recorded which). These receptor sequences come from a young man who had recovered from COVID-19. Both conserved end residues are part of each CDR3.

j_gene	v_gene	CDR3aa
TRBJ2-3	TRBV5-4	CASTLGGGSTDTQYF
TRBJ2-4	TRBV2	CASSEGRGVTSGGDKNIQYF
TRBJ1-5	TRBV24-1	CATGQGNQPQHF
TRBJ2-1	TRBV5-1	CASSRDSPSNEQFF
TRBJ1-2	TRBV19	CASFRTGGYYGYTF
TRBJ1-2	TRBV19	CASSIDPGRFINYGYTF
TRBJ2-2	TRBV9	CASSVGASAGELFF
TRBJ2-2	TRBV11-2	CASSLGGASNTGELFF
TRBJ2-5	TRBV5-1	CASSSEAAETQYF
TRBJ1-3	TRBV3-1/TRBV3-2	CASSHGTGGDTIYF
TRBJ2-2	TRBV19	CASTLSQVTGELFF
TRBJ1-3	TRBV5-5	CASSSIGTGGQGPGNTIYF
TRBJ2-2	TRBV5-4	CASRELGQSNTGELFF
TRBJ2-2	TRBV7-6	CASSLAAQNTGELFF
TRBJ2-3	TRBV5-4	CASSSRTSGESTDTQYF
TRBJ1-6	TRBV10-3	CAISERGSDSPLHF
TRBJ1-4	TRBV3-1/TRBV3-2	CASSQVRGHTNEKLFF
TRBJ1-1	TRBV4-2	CASSQAVGGGTEAFF
TRBJ2-7	TRBV18	CASSPQSEGGEQYF
TRBJ1-1	TRBV7-8	CASSLANRGRGTEAFF
TRBJ1-1	TRBV18	CASSQRQGADTEAFF
TRBJ2-7	TRBV5-4	CASSLGGGPYEQYF
TRBJ2-1	TRBV9	CASSASGSSYNEQFF
TRBJ2-3	TRBV7-9	CASSSGLAGGVSTDTQYF
TRBJ1-2	TRBV14	CASSQYLAGTQHGYTF
TRBJ2-1	TRBV3-1/TRBV3-2	CASSRLGPNEQFF
TRBJ1-2	TRBV12-3/TRBV12-4	CASSLTTYGYTF
TRBJ2-5	TRBV2	CASSEVAGGETQYF
TRBJ2-2	TRBV5-6	CASNRWDRGSGELFF
TRBJ1-1	TRBV29-1	CSGRRPSGTEAFF
TRBJ1-2	TRBV12-5	CASGLLGAHGYTF
TRBJ2-1	TRBV2	CASRARSSYNEQFF
TRBJ2-3	TRBV18	CASSPSGAPDTQYF
TRBJ2-1	TRBV24-1	CATSDPTGSGEQFF
TRBJ1-1	TRBV7-3	CASSPGGGTEAFF
TRBJ2-5	TRBV19	CASRDRPTTEETQYF
TRBJ1-5	TRBV9	CASSVGWGGNQPQHF
TRBJ2-1	TRBV20-1	CSADGGYEQFF
TRBJ2-7	TRBV9	CASSVSGSGNPWGHEQYF
TRBJ1-1	TRBV3-1/TRBV3-2	CASSRQGGGTEAFF
TRBJ2-1	TRBV7-9	CASRNSGRISYNEQFF
TRBJ1-1	TRBV27	CASTSRGARGTEAFF
TRBJ2-2	TRBV18	CASSPSRFQNTGELFF
TRBJ1-1	TRBV9	CASSVDTVNTEAFF
TRBJ2-5	TRBV2	CASSEPLAGVETQYF
TRBJ2-1	TRBV7-3	CASSLAGGAGYEQFF
TRBJ1-2	TRBV4-1	CASSQTTDRSNYGYTF
TRBJ2-5	TRBV11-3	CASSLAQGETQYF
TRBJ1-6	TRBV7-9	CASSRIGVSPLHF
TRBJ1-4	TRBV6-2/TRBV6-3	CASSYGEANEKLFF
TRBJ2-2	TRBV24-1	CATRESPGQGKTGELFF